The 24 T cell receptor beta chains given below trace back to one sample, sequenced in a study of blood T cell repertoires in COVID-19. Generated by immunoSEQ multiplex PCR, the TCRdb table keeps only in-frame clones and is missing some. Of 250,000 to 300,000 clones detected, about 73% appear once; the ten largest clones hold about 3.1%. Source material: peripheral blood. These receptor sequences come from an elderly woman with acute or convalescent COVID-19.

The chain joins TRBV7-2 to TRBJ1-1, with D unresolved. The CDR3 consists of 13 residues. Trimming shortened V by 5 bases and J by 6 bases, and 13 bases separated the two germline ends. Germline V gene data show CDR1 as SGHTA and CDR2 as FQGNSA. The CDR3 DNA is TGTGCCAGCAGCCCCCGGGAGACCCCTGAAGCTTTCTTT. It is translated as CASSPRETPEAFF.

This chain joins TRBV19 and TRBJ1-4; 10 positions match TRBD1. CDR3 length equals 14 residues. Germline V CDR1 and CDR2: LNHDA, SQIVND (reference sequence). With 9 bases clipped from V and 7 bases from J, the junction kept 8 bases outside the gene matches. CDR3 in amino acids: CASWNGQGGEKLFF. CDR3 nucleotide sequence: TGTGCCAGCTGGAACGGACAGGGGGGTGAAAAACTGTTTTTT.

V and J are TRBV18 and TRBJ1-2, with D hard to call. The V and J ends lost 0 bases and 2 bases respectively, with 10 bases between them. This CDR3 comprises 15 residues. The V gene's germline CDR1 is KGHSH and CDR2 LQKENI. The CDR3 DNA follows: TGTGCCAGCTCACCACCCCCCAGATCAAACTATGGCTACACCTTC. The encoded protein is CASSPPPRSNYGYTF.

This rearrangement joins TRBV6-5 to TRBJ1-4; perhaps TRBD1 as D (6 bases). The V gene's germline CDR1 is MNHEY and CDR2 SVGAGI. V was clipped by 5 bases and J by 3 bases, with 13 bases between them. The CDR3 has 15 amino acids. CDR3 nucleotides: TGTGCCAGCAGTCGCCTAACAGGGTCTAATGAAAAACTGTTTTTT. Protein sequence: CASSRLTGSNEKLFF.

The chain has TRBV6-5 and TRBJ1-1, with TRBD1 as a possible D gene (6 bases). From germline, CDR1 is MNHEY and CDR2 SVGAGI. Trimming removed 4 bases at V and 1 base at J, with 10 bases between. This CDR3 comprises 14 residues. This CDR3 reads CASSLQGRNTEAFF. Written as DNA, the CDR3 is TGTGCCAGCAGTTTACAGGGTCGGAACACTGAAGCTTTCTTT.

V is TRBV18 and J is TRBJ2-2; 10 bases fit TRBD2. V lost 2 bases and J lost 9; bases outside the gene matches: 9. The CDR3 is 16 residues long. The germline V gene encodes CDR1 KGHSH and CDR2 LQKENI. CDR3 nucleotides: TGTGCCAGCTCACCATTCGGACTAGCGGAGAGGAGGGAGCTGTTTTTT. The encoded protein is CASSPFGLAERRELFF.

This rearrangement joins TRBV29-1 to TRBJ2-5, with D perhaps TRBD1 or TRBD2 (5 bases each). CDR1 is SQVTM, CDR2 ANQGSEA, per germline. Trimming took 7 bases from V and 2 from J, leaving 11 bases between them. There are 12 residues in the CDR3. The CDR3 coding sequence is TGCAGCGGGGGGTCACAACAAGAGACCCAGTACTTC. Protein sequence: CSGGSQQETQYF.

The gene calls are TRBV7-2 and TRBJ2-7, with 7 bases lining up with TRBD1. With 5 bases clipped from V and 3 bases from J, the junction kept 10 bases outside the gene matches. The V gene's germline CDR1 is SGHTA and CDR2 FQGNSA. The CDR3 has 15 amino acids. In nucleotides, the CDR3 is TGTGCCAGCAGCACCTACAGGGGCCCCCTCTACGAGCAGTACTTC. It yields the protein CASSTYRGPLYEQYF.

The rearrangement links TRBV2 to TRBJ1-1, with D hard to call. Trimming stripped 6 bases from V and 1 base from J, with 6 bases between. From germline, CDR1 is SNHLY and CDR2 FYNNEI. CDR3 length: 12 amino acids. CDR3 amino acids: CASSVSNTEAFF. DNA of the CDR3: TGTGCCAGCAGCGTATCGAACACTGAAGCTTTCTTT.

The chain recombines TRBV7-2 with TRBJ2-3; 11 bases align to TRBD2. J lost 3 bases, V lost 1 base, and 0 bases had no gene match. Germline CDR1 SGHTA, CDR2 FQGNSA. The CDR3 totals 15 residues. The CDR3, as DNA: TGTGCCAGCAGCTTAGGACTAGCGGGGACAGATACGCAGTATTTT. Translated, it gives CASSLGLAGTDTQYF.

This clone was counted only a few times. The chain is built from TRBV4-1 and TRBJ2-4, with 10 bases matching TRBD2. The CDR3 extends over 17 amino acids. Trimming at V came to 4 bases and at J to 3 bases, leaving 9 bases not matched to a gene. Germline V gene data show CDR1 as MGHRA and CDR2 as YSYEKL. CDR3 DNA: TGCGCCAGCAGCCTGCAAGCGGGGGGGCTGGGCAAAAACATTCAGTACTTC. Its translation is CASSLQAGGLGKNIQYF.

The chain employs TRBV11-3 and TRBJ2-7, with TRBD2 identical over 8 bases. From germline, CDR1 is SGHNT and CDR2 YENEEA. V dropped 1 base and J dropped 2; count of bases not matched to a gene: 4. The CDR3 loop spans 15 amino acids. The CDR3 DNA sequence: TGTGCCAGCAGCTTAGGAGGTAGCGGGACCTACGAGCAGTACTTC. Translating it yields CASSLGGSGTYEQYF.

The chain combines TRBV7-7 with TRBJ2-5, with TRBD1 identical over 11 bases. The V gene end was trimmed by 0 bases and the J gene end by 5 bases; junction bases not matched to a gene: 2. This CDR3 region has 15 residues. In germline, CDR1 is SSHAT, CDR2 FNYEAQ (reference sequence). CDR3 sequence: CASSLAGTGGETQYF. CDR3 DNA sequence: TGTGCCAGCAGCTTAGCGGGGACAGGGGGTGAGACCCAGTACTTC.

The chain joins TRBV5-8 to TRBJ1-2, with D possibly being TRBD1 (6 bases). The CDR3 consists of 15 residues. V lost 4 bases, J lost 5 bases, and 18 bases lay in between. Germline lookup yields CDR1 SGHTS and CDR2 YDEGEE. CDR3 region: CASSPSGGAIYGYTF. In DNA, the CDR3 is TGTGCCAGCAGCCCCTCCGGGGGGGCGATTTATGGCTACACCTTC.

Details on this clone: The junction differs from germline at one of its ends, possibly a read error. The chain employs TRBV18 and TRBJ2-7; 7 bases are a match to TRBD1. The CDR3 covers 15 residues. Germline CDR1 is KGHSH and CDR2 is LQKENI. DNA of the CDR3: TGTGCCAGCTCCCCACCCACAGGGGAGTACTACGAGCAGTACTTC. This codes for CASSPPTGEYYEQYF.

This clone was observed a single time. The rearrangement uses TRBV3-1 (or the pseudogene TRBV3-2) and TRBJ2-7; TRBD1 is a possible D gene (5 bases). CDR1 and CDR2 (germline): LGHDT, YNNKEL (reference sequence). The V and J ends lost 0 bases and 0 bases respectively, with 9 bases between them. The length of the CDR3 is 15 residues. The CDR3 protein is CASSQEHGASYEQYF. DNA for the CDR3: TGTGCCAGCAGCCAAGAGCATGGGGCCTCCTACGAGCAGTACTTC.

V is TRBV7-9 and J is TRBJ1-2; tentative D call: TRBD1 (5 bases). Germline loops: CDR1 SEHNR, CDR2 FQNEAQ (reference sequence). Between the trimmed V and J ends, which lost 1 base and 5 bases, there was a span of 11 bases. The CDR3 loop spans 14 amino acids. In nucleotides, the CDR3 is TGTGCCAGCAGCTTAGACCGGGACTCTTATGGCTACACCTTC. Translating it yields CASSLDRDSYGYTF.

The rearrangement links TRBV5-6 to TRBJ2-5; D is possibly TRBD2 (6 bases). V lost 4 bases and J 4 bases, leaving 14 bases between the germline ends. Germline loops: CDR1 SGHDT, CDR2 YYEEEE. CDR3 length: 14 amino acids. CDR3 nucleotides: TGTGCCAGCAGCCCCGTACGGGGGACAGAGACCCAGTACTTC. Translated: CASSPVRGTETQYF.

This clone was seen a few times. This chain links TRBV2 with TRBJ1-1; 10 nucleotides line up with TRBD1. This CDR3 has 13 amino acids. CDR1 and CDR2 (germline): SNHLY, FYNNEI. After removal of 8 bases from V and 7 bases from J, the junction contained 7 bases not matched to a gene. In nucleotides, the CDR3 is TGTGCCAGCCTAAGACAGGGGGCAAGTGAAGCTTTCTTT. Its protein is CASLRQGASEAFF. Looking up the rest from reference TRBV2 and TRBJ1-1 gives the full variable domain: EPEVTQTPSHQVTQMGQEVILRCVPISNHLYFYWYRQILGQKVEFLVSFYNNEISEKSEIFDDQFSVERPDGSNFTLKIRSTKLEDSAMYFCASLRQGASEAFFGQGTRLTVV.

The V gene is TRBV19, the J gene TRBJ1-1, with D tentatively TRBD1 (5 bases). Looked up from germline, CDR1 is LNHDA and CDR2 is SQIVND (reference sequence). This CDR3 has 10 amino acids. V shed 6 bases and J shed 13 bases, with 12 bases lying between them. The DNA of the CDR3 is TGTGCCAGTAGGACAAGACAGTATTTCTTT. Protein: CASRTRQYFF.

This sequence joins TRBV4-3 and TRBJ2-6; 7 nucleotides match TRBD1. Unmatched junction bases numbered 5, after V lost 0 bases and J lost 0 bases. Per the germline V gene, CDR1 is LGHNA and CDR2 is YSLEER. This CDR3 spans 18 amino acids. CDR3 sequence reads: CASSQDLTGASGANVLTF. Written as DNA, the CDR3 is TGCGCCAGCAGCCAAGATTTAACAGGGGCCTCTGGGGCCAACGTCCTGACTTTC.

The chain is built from TRBV21-1 and TRBJ1-1; no check of the table's D call, TRBD1, against the DNA was made. TRBV21-1 is marked as a pseudogene. The CDR3 consists of 16 residues. DNA for the CDR3: TGTGCCAGCAGCGATTATGCACAGCCCGGATACACTGAAGCTTTCTTT. Residues: CASSDYAQPGYTEAFF.

J is TRBJ2-2 and V is TRBV19; no firm D call. Germline CDR1 is LNHDA and CDR2 is SQIVND (reference sequence). The CDR3 spans 14 residues. The V end was cut by 3 bases, the J end by 0 bases, with 5 bases between. The CDR3 reads CASSIHTNTGELFF. CDR3 coding DNA: TGTGCCAGTAGTATCCACACGAACACCGGGGAGCTGTTTTTT.

The chain links TRBV6-6 to TRBJ1-3, with D perhaps TRBD1 (6 bases). There are 10 residues in the CDR3. V lost 5 bases and J lost 13, with 9 bases in between. CDR1 MNHNY and CDR2 SVGAGI come from the germline V gene (reference sequence). This CDR3 is CASSHRAIYF. CDR3 sequence (DNA): TGTGCCAGCAGTCACAGGGCAATATATTTT.